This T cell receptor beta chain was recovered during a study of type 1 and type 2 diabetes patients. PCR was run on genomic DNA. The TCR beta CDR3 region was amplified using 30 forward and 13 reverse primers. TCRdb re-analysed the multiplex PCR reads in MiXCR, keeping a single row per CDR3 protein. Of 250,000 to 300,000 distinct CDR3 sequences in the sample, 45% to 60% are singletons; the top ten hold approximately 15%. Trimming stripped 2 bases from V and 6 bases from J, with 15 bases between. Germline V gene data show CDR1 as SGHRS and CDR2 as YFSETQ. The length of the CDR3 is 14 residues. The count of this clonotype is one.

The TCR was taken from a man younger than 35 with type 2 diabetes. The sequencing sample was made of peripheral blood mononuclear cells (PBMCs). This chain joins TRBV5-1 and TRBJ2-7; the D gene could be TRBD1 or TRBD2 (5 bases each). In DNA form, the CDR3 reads TGCGCCAGCAGCTTCGGGGACCCAACCACCGAGCAGTACTTC. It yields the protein CASSFGDPTTEQYF. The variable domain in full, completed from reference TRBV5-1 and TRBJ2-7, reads KAGVTQTPRYLIKTRGQQVTLSCSPISGHRSVSWYQQTPGQGLQFLFEYFSETQRNKGNFPGRFSGRQFSNSRSEMNVSTLELGDSALYLCASSFGDPTTEQYFGPGTRLTVT.